The clone carrying this T cell receptor beta chain has ten or more counts. Its specificity is not known. The entry originates in a study of identical twins. Study observations and caveats: Fewer insertions characterized abundant cord blood beta clonotypes, whereas memory repertoires showed none. Within monozygotic twins, out-of-frame TCR alpha sharing was underestimated by the models. Out-of-frame beta chain sequences displayed weaker excess sharing between twins.

The CDR3 consists of 13 residues. V was trimmed by 7 bases and J by 7 bases, leaving 14 bases between them. It was template switching that added a universal primer site, and there were unique molecular identifiers on the cDNA. TCRdb processed the 5' RACE reads anew with MiXCR; each CDR3 protein has one entry. The data hold 200,000 to 250,000 distinct CDR3 sequences, with roughly 7% observed a single time. This sample also appeared in a second study, on yellow fever vaccine responses in identical twins.

The sequencing sample was made of memory (CD45RO+) T cells sorted from blood. V usage is TRBV12-3 or TRBV12-4 and J usage is TRBJ2-4; D unresolved. This receptor was taken from a woman aged 18-29 years in good health. The CDR3: CASMTRARNIQYF. CDR3 DNA sequence: TGTGCCAGCATGACACGGGCAAGGAACATTCAGTACTTC.